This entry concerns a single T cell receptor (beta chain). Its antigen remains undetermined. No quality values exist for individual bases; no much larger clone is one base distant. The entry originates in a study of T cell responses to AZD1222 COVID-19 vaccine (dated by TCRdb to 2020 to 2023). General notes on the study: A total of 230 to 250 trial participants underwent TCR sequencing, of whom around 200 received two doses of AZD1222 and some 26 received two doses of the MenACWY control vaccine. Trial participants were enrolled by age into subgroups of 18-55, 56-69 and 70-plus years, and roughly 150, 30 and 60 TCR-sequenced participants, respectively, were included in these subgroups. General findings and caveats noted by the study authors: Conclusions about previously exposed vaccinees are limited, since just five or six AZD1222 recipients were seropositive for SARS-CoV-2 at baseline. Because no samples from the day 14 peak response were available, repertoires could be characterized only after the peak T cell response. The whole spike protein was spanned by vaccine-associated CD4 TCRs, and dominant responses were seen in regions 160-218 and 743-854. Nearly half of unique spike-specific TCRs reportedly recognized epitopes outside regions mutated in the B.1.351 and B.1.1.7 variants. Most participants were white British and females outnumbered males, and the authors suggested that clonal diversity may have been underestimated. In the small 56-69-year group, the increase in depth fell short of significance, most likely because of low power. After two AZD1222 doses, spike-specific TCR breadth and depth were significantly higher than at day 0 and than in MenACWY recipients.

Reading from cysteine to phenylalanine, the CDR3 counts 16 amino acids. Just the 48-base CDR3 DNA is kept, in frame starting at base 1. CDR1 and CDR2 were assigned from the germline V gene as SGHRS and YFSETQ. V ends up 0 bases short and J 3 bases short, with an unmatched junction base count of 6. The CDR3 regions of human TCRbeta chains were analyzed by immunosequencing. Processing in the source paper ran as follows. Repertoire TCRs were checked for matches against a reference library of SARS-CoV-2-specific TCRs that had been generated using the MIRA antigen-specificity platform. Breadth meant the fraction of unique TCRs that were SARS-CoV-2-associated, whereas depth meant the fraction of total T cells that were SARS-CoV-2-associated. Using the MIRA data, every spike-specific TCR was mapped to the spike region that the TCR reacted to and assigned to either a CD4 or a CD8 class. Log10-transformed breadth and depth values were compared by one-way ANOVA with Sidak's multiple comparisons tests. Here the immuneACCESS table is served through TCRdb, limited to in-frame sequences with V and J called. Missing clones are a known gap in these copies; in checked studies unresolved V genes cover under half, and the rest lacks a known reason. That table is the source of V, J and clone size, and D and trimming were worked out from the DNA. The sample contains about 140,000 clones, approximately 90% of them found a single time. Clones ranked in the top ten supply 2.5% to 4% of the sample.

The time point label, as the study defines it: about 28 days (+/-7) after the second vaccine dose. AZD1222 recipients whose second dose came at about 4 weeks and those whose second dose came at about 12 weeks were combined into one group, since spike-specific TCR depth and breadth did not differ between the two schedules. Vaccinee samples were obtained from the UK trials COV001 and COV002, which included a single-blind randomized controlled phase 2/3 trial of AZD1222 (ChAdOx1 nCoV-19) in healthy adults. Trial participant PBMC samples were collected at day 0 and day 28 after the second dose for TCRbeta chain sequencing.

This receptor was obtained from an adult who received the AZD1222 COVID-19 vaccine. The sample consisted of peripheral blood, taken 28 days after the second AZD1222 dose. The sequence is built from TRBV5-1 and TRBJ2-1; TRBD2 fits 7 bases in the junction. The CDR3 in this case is CASSLGASGNYNEQFF. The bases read TGCGCCAGCAGCTTGGGAGCTAGCGGAAACTACAATGAGCAGTTCTTC.